This TCR beta chain was identified during a study of blood T cells in healthy people across ages. Study outcomes and limitations: CMV status of donors was not determined, possibly confounding expanded clonotype changes.

The length of the CDR3 is 15 residues. CDR1 and CDR2 (germline): DFQATT, SNEGSKA (reference sequence). Trimming stripped 1 base from V and 0 bases from J, with 13 bases between. About 10 milliliters of peripheral blood were drawn from each donor. About this clonotype itself: Its antigen is unknown.

Then a second PCR, running roughly 7 to 11 cycles, was carried out with a sample-barcoded 5' primer and a J-beta primer mix. All cDNA molecules were each tagged by a template-switch adaptor with 12 random nucleotides. TCRdb re-derived calls from the 5' RACE reads in MiXCR, one entry per CDR3 protein. The table includes some 860,000 distinct CDR3 sequences, about 61% detected once. The rearrangement links TRBV20-1 to TRBJ2-7; D tentatively reads TRBD1 or TRBD2 (7 bases each). The clonotype comes from a man in his forties in good health. Material: blood. In DNA form, the CDR3 reads TGCAGTGCTAGAGGGGGGGGGACAGTCTCCTACGAGCAGTACTTC. Protein product: CSARGGGTVSYEQYF.